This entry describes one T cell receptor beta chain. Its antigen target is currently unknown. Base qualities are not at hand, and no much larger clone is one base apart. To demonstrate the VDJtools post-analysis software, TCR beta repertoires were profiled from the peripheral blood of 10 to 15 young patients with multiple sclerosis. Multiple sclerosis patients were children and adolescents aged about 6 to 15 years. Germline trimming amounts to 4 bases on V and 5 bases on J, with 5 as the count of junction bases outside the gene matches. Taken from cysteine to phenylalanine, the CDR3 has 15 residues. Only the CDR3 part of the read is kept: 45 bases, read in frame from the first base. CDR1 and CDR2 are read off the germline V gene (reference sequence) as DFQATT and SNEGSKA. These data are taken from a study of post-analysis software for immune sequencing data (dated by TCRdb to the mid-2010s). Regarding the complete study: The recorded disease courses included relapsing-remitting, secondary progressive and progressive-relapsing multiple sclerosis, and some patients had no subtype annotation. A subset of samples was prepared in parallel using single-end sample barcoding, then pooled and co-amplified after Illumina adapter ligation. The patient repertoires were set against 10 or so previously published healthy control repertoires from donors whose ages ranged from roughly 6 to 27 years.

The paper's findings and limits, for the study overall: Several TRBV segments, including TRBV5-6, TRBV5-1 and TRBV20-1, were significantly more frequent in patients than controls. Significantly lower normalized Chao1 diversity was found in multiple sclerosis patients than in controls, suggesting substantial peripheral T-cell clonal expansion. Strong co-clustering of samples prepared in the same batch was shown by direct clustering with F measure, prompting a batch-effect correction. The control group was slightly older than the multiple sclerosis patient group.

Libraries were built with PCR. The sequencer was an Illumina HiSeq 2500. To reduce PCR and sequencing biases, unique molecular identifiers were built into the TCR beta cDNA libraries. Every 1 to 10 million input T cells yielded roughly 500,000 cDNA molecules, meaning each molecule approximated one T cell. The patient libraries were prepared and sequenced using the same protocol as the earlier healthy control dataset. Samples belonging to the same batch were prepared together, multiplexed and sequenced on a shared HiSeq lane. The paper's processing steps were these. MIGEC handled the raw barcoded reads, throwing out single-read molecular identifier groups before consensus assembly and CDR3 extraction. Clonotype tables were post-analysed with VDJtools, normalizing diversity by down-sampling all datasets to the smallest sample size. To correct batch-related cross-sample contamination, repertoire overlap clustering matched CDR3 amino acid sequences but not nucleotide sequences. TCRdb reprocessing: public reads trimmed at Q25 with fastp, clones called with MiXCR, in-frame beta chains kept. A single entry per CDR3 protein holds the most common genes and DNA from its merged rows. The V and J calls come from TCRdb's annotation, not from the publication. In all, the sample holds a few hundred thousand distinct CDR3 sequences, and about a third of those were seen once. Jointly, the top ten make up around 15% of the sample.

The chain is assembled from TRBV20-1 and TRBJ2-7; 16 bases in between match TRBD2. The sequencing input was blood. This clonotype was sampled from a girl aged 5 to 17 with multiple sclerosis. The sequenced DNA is TGCAGTGCTATTCCCGGGACTAGCGGGGGGGACGAGCAGTACTTC. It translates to CSAIPGTSGGDEQYF.